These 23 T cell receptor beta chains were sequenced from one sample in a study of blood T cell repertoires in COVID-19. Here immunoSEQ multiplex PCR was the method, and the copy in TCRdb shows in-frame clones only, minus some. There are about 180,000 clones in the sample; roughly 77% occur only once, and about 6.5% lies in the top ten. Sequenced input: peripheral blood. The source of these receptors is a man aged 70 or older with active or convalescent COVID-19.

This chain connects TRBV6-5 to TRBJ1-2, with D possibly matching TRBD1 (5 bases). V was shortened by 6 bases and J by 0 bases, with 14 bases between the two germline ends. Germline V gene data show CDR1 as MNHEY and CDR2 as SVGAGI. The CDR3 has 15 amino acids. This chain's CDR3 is CASSSGLAANYGYTF. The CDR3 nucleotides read TGTGCCAGCAGCTCGGGACTTGCGGCTAACTATGGCTACACCTTC.

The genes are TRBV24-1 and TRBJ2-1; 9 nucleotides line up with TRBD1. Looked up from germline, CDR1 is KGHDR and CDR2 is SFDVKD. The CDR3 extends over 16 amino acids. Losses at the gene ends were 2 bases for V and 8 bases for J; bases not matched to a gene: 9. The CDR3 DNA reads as TGTGCCACCAGTGATTCCTCCGGGACAGGGATCTATGAGCAGTTCTTC. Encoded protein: CATSDSSGTGIYEQFF.

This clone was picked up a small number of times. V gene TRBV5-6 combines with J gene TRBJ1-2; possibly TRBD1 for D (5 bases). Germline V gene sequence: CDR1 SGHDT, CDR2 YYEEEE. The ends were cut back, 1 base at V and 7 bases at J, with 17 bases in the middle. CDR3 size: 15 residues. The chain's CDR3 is CASSLFVQGRLGYTF. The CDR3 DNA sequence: TGTGCCAGCAGCTTGTTCGTCCAGGGAAGACTTGGCTACACCTTC.

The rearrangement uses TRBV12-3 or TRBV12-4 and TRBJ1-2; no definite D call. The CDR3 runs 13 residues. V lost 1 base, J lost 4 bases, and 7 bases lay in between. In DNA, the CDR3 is TGTGCCAGCAGTTTAGGGAGAGGCTATGGCTACACCTTC. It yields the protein CASSLGRGYGYTF.

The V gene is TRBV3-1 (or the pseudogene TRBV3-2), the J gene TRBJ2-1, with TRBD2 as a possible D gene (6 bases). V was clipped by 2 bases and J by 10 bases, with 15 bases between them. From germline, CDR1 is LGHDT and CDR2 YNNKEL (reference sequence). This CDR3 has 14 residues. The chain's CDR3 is CASSQRLVAGEQFF. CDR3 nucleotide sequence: TGTGCCAGCAGCCAACGACTAGTGGCCGGGGAGCAGTTCTTC.

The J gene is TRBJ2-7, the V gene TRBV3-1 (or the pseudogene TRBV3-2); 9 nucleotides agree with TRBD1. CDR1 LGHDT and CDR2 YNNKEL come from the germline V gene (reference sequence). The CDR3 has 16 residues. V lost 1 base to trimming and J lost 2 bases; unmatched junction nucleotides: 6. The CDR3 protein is CASSQGPGTGPYEQYF. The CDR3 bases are TGTGCCAGCAGCCAAGGGCCCGGGACAGGGCCCTACGAGCAGTACTTC.

The CDR3 DNA follows: TGTGCCAGCAGGGACCCGGACAGGGGGTATGGCTACACCTTC. Amino acids: CASRDPDRGYGYTF. This rearrangement joins TRBV7-9 to TRBJ1-2, with 10 bases fitting TRBD1. CDR3 size: 14 residues. Trimming cost V 6 bases and J 5 bases; bases outside gene matches: 6. Germline V lookup: CDR1 SEHNR, CDR2 FQNEAQ (reference sequence).

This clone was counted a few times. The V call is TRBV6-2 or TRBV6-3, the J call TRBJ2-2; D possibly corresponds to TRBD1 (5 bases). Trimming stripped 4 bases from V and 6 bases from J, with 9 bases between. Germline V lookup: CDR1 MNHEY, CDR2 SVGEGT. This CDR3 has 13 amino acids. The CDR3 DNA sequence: TGTGCCAGCAGTTGGACACCCGCCGGGGAGCTGTTTTTT. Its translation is CASSWTPAGELFF.

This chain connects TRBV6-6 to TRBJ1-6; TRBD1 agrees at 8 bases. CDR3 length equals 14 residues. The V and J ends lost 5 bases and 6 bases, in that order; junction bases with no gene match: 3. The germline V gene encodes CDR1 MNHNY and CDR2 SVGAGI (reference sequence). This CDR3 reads CASSPDRANSPLHF. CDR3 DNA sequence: TGTGCCAGCAGTCCGGACAGGGCTAATTCACCCCTCCACTTT.

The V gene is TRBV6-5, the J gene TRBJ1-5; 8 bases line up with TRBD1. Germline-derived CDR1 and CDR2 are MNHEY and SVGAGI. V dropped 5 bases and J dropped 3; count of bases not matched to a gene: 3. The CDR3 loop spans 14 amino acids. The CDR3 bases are TGTGCCAGCAGTCTGGGACAGGTCAATCAGCCCCAGCATTTT. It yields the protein CASSLGQVNQPQHF.

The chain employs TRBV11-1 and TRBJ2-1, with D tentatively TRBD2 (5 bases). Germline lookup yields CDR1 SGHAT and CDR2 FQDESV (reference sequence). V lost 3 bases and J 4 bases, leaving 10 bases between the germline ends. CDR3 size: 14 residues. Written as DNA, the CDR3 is TGTGCCAGCAGCTTGTTACCGGGATACAATGAGCAGTTCTTC. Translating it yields CASSLLPGYNEQFF.

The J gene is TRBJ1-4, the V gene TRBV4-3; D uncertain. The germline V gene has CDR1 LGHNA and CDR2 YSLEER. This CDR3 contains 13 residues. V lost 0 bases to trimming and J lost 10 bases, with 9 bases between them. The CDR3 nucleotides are TGCGCCAGCAGCCAAGACCGGGTGGGAAAACTGTTTTTT. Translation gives CASSQDRVGKLFF.

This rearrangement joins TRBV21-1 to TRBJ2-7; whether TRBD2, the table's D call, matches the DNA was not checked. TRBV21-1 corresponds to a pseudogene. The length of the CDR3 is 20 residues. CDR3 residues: CASSKRGEGLAGGPYFKQYF. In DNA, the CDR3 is TGTGCCAGCAGCAAAAGGGGGGAGGGACTAGCGGGAGGGCCGTATTTTAAGCAGTACTTC.

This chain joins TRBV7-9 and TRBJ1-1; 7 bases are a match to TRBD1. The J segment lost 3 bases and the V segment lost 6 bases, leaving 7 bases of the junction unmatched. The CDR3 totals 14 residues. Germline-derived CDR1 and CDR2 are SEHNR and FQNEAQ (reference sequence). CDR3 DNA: TGTGCCAGCAGTCCGGACAGGTTGTACACTGAAGCTTTCTTT. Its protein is CASSPDRLYTEAFF. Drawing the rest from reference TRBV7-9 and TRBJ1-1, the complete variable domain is DTGVSQNPRHKITKRGQNVTFRCDPISEHNRLYWYRQTLGQGPEFLTYFQNEAQLEKSRLLSDRFSAERPKGSFSTLEIQRTEQGDSAMYLCASSPDRLYTEAFFGQGTRLTVV.

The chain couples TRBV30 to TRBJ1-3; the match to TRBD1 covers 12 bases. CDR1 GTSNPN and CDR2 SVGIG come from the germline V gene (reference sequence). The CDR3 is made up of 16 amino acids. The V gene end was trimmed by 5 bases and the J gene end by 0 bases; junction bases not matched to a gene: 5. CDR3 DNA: TGTGCCTGGGGGACAGGGGGCCTCCGCTCTGGAAACACCATATATTTT. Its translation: CAWGTGGLRSGNTIYF.

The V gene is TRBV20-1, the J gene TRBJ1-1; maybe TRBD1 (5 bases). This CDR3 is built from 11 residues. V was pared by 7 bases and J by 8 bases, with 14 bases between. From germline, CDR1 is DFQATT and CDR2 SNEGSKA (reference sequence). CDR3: CSGIRGREAFF. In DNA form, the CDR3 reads TGCAGTGGAATAAGGGGTAGAGAAGCTTTCTTT.

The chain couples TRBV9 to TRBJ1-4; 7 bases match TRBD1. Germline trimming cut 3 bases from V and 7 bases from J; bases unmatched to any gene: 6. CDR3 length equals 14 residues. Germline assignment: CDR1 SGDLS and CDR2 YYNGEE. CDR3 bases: TGTGCCAGCAGCGGACAGGGTTCGGGTGAAAAACTGTTTTTT. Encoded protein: CASSGQGSGEKLFF.

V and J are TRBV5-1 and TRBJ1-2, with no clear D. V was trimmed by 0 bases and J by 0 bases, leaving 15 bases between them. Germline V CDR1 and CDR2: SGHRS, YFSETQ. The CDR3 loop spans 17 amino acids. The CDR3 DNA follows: TGCGCCAGCAGCTTGGGGGCCGGGAGTCGACCTAACTATGGCTACACCTTC. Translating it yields CASSLGAGSRPNYGYTF.

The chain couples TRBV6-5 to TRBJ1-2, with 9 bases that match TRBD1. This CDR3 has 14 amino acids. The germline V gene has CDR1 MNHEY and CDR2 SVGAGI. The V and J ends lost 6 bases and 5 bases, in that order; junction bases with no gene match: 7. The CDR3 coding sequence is TGTGCCAGCAGCCCAGGACAGGGGCTTTATGGCTACACCTTC. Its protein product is CASSPGQGLYGYTF.

The CDR3 DNA reads as TGTGCCAGCAGTGGAGACAGGGGGCATGGGGAGACCCAGTACTTC. This gives the protein CASSGDRGHGETQYF. J is TRBJ2-5 and V is TRBV2; TRBD1 aligns across 10 bases. The CDR3 spans 15 residues. V shed 4 bases and J 5 bases; nucleotides not matched to a gene: 7. CDR1 and CDR2 (germline): SNHLY, FYNNEI. The complete variable domain, with remaining parts taken from reference TRBV2 and TRBJ2-5, reads EPEVTQTPSHQVTQMGQEVILRCVPISNHLYFYWYRQILGQKVEFLVSFYNNEISEKSEIFDDQFSVERPDGSNFTLKIRSTKLEDSAMYFCASSGDRGHGETQYFGPGTRLLVL.

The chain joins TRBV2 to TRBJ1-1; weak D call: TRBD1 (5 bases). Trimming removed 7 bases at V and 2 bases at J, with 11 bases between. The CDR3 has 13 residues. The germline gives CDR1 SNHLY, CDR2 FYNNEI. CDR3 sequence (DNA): TGTGCCAGCATAAGAGACAGCAACACTGAAGCTTTCTTT. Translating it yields CASIRDSNTEAFF.

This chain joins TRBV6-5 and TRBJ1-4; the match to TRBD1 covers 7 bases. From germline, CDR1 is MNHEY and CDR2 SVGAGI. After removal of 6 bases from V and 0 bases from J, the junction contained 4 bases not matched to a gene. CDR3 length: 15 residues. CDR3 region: CASRADRSTNEKLFF. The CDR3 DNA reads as TGTGCCAGCAGGGCGGACAGGTCAACTAATGAAAAACTGTTTTTT.

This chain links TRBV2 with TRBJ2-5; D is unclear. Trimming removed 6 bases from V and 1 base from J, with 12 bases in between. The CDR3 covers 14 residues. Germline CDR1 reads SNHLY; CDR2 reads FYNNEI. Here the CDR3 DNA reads TGTGCCAGCAGGCCTGACTCGACCCAAGAGACCCAGTACTTC. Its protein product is CASRPDSTQETQYF.